Below, 2 T cell receptor beta chains from the same sample are listed, as sequenced in a study of blood T cell repertoires in COVID-19. Assay: immunoSEQ multiplex PCR; the TCRdb copy retains only in-frame clones and omits some. Found here are fewer than 40,000 clones, approximately 80% of them singletons; the top ten hold around 30%. Source material: peripheral blood. The receptor set was obtained from a man aged 80 or over with acute or convalescent COVID-19.

The chain couples TRBV30 to TRBJ2-1; TRBD1 agrees at 9 bases. The CDR3 extends over 14 amino acids. The ends lost 4 bases at V and 4 bases at J; junction bases unmatched: 5. Germline-derived CDR1 and CDR2 are GTSNPN and SVGIG (reference sequence). The chain's CDR3 is CAWTGQGRYNEQFF. The CDR3 nucleotides are TGTGCCTGGACCGGACAGGGGAGATACAATGAGCAGTTCTTC.

The chain has TRBV9 and TRBJ2-1; 9 positions match TRBD1. The CDR3 contains 15 residues. From germline, CDR1 is SGDLS and CDR2 YYNGEE. The trim removed 4 bases at V and 4 bases at J, leaving 6 bases unmatched. The CDR3 is CASSLDRGSYNEQFF. CDR3 DNA: TGTGCCAGCAGCTTGGACAGGGGATCTTACAATGAGCAGTTCTTC.